Listed below are T cell receptor beta chains from one sample, sequenced in a study of OX40 agonist ivuxolimab in advanced cancers. Sequencing used immunoSEQ multiplex PCR; TCRdb keeps in-frame clones, though not all of them. The sample has just under 45,000 clones, roughly 80% seen once. Material: CD4+ or CD8+ T cells sorted from blood, obtained in a trial of the OX40 agonist ivuxolimab. The receptors were sampled from an adult with an advanced solid tumor such as melanoma, head and neck, liver or kidney cancer. The CDR3 runs from the conserved cysteine through the conserved F or W. The D gene is left open where the match is weak. Size is omitted from some rows. Given values are once, few, many or a class for expanded clones.

D gene	clone size	V gene	J gene	CDR3 DNA	CDR3 protein
-	-	TRBV2	TRBJ1-6	TGTGCCAGCGGGCGGGGAAGCTCCTATAATTCACCCCTCCACTTT	CASGRGSSYNSPLHF
TRBD1	-	TRBV7-2	TRBJ2-7	TGTGCCAGCAGCCTCCTAGGGACAGTCTCCTACGAGCAGTACTTC	CASSLLGTVSYEQYF
-	-	TRBV6-1	TRBJ2-7	TGTGCCAGCAGTGTGGACAGCCAGTTTGTGCAGTACTTC	CASSVDSQFVQYF
-	-	TRBV18	TRBJ2-5	TGTGCCAGCTCACTCGGAGTACAAGAGACCCAGTACTTC	CASSLGVQETQYF
TRBD2	-	TRBV6-5	TRBJ2-1	TGTGCCAGCAGTTACACACTAGCGGGAGGTGAGCAGTTCTTC	CASSYTLAGGEQFF
-	once	TRBV2	TRBJ1-2	TGTGCCAGCAGAGAGGACGGCGCAGGGCGAAACTATGGCTACACCTTC	CASREDGAGRNYGYTF
TRBD1	-	TRBV6-5	TRBJ2-7	TGTGCCAGCACTAATCCCGGGACAGGGAACTACGAGCAGTACTTC	CASTNPGTGNYEQYF
-	-	TRBV18	TRBJ2-7	TGTGCCAGCCCAGTAACAGGGACCCCGAATGGCTACGAGCAGTACTTC	CASPVTGTPNGYEQYF
-	-	TRBV7-7	TRBJ2-1	TGTGCTAGCAGCTTAGACGGGAGTGCCTACAATGAGCAGTTCTTC	CASSLDGSAYNEQFF
TRBD1	-	TRBV5-6	TRBJ1-2	TGTGCCAGCAGCTTGGTGGGACAGGCGGGGGGCTACACCTTC	CASSLVGQAGGYTF
TRBD2	-	TRBV5-4	TRBJ2-5	TGTGCCAGCAGCTTGGGACTAGCGATTGGAGAGACCCAGTACTTC	CASSLGLAIGETQYF
TRBD1	-	TRBV7-2	TRBJ2-1	TGTGCCAGCAGCCCCAAGCTGGACAGGGGAGAGCAGTTCTTC	CASSPKLDRGEQFF
-	-	TRBV18	TRBJ1-4	TGTGCCAGCTCACCACTCAGCGGAGAAAAACTGTTTTTT	CASSPLSGEKLFF
-	-	TRBV11-1	TRBJ2-1	TGTGCCAGCAGCTTAGCTTCCTACAATGAGCAGTTCTTC	CASSLASYNEQFF
TRBD1	-	TRBV11-2	TRBJ1-1	TGTGCCAGCAGCTTAGTAGCGAACAGGGGGCACACTGAAGCTTTCTTT	CASSLVANRGHTEAFF
-	few	TRBV5-8	TRBJ1-3	TGTGCCAGCAGCTTAGGGACATTAGGAAACACCATATATTTT	CASSLGTLGNTIYF
-	once	TRBV11-2	TRBJ2-5	TGTGCCAGCAGCTTAGATCAACAGGGCTACGAGACCCAGTACTTC	CASSLDQQGYETQYF
-	-	TRBV6-6	TRBJ2-5	TGTGCCAGCAGTTACTCGGGCAGGGGTTTACAAGAGACCCAGTACTTC	CASSYSGRGLQETQYF
-	-	TRBV19	TRBJ1-1	TGTGCCAGTAGTCCGGCCGGGACCGAGACTATTAGGGCTTTCTTT	CASSPAGTETIRAFF
-	-	TRBV7-8	TRBJ2-2	TGTGCCAGCAGCTCTATACTAATACAGGGAGGGGAGCTGTTTTTT	CASSSILIQGGELFF
TRBD2	-	TRBV19	TRBJ2-7	TGTGCCAGTACCCTGACTAGCAGCAGCTACGAGCAGTACTTC	CASTLTSSSYEQYF
-	-	TRBV4-2	TRBJ1-1	TGTGCCAGCAGCCAAGATTATACGGTGAACACTGAAGCTTTCTTT	CASSQDYTVNTEAFF
-	-	TRBV7-9	TRBJ1-1	TGTGCCAGCAGCTTAAGTGGAGGAATCACTGAAGCTTTCTTT	CASSLSGGITEAFF
-	-	TRBV7-6	TRBJ1-1	TGTGCCAGCAGCACCCGAGGACAGTTCGCTGAAGCTTTCTTT	CASSTRGQFAEAFF
-	-	TRBV7-2	TRBJ2-7	TGTGCCAGCAGCCCAACGGGGGCCTACGAGCAGTACTTC	CASSPTGAYEQYF
-	-	TRBV21-1	TRBJ2-3	TGTGCCAGCAGCACAGATACGCAGTATTTT	CASSTDTQYF
-	-	TRBV6-5	TRBJ2-7	TGTGCCAGCAGTAACGGACCGGGTCTCGAGCAGTACTTC	CASSNGPGLEQYF
-	-	TRBV30	TRBJ1-6	TGTGCCTGGAGTGTGGGGGGTTCACCCCTCCACTTT	CAWSVGGSPLHF
TRBD2	-	TRBV11-2	TRBJ2-7	TGTGCCAGCAGCTCGGGACTAGCGGGAAGGTACGAGCAGTACTTC	CASSSGLAGRYEQYF
TRBD1	-	TRBV30	TRBJ2-4	TGTGCCTGGAGTCGAGGGACAGACTTTCTCGCCAAAAACATTCAGTACTTC	CAWSRGTDFLAKNIQYF
-	-	TRBV18	TRBJ1-3	TGTGCCAGCTCACCTAACCGGGCGGGCAGTGCTGGAAACACCATATATTTT	CASSPNRAGSAGNTIYF
-	-	TRBV13	TRBJ1-6	TGTGCCAGCAGCTTAGTACAATCAATTAGCAGAACCTATAATTCACCCCTCCACTTT	CASSLVQSISRTYNSPLHF
-	once	TRBV6-5	TRBJ1-3	TGTGCCAGCGCGACCGGGGGTAAGGACACCATATATTTT	CASATGGKDTIYF
-	-	TRBV5-6	TRBJ2-5	TGTGCCAGCAGCTTGGCCTCGATCCAAGAGACCCAGTACTTC	CASSLASIQETQYF
TRBD1	-	TRBV11-2	TRBJ2-2	TGTGCCAGCAGCTTTAACAGGGGCGCCGGGGAGCTGTTTTTT	CASSFNRGAGELFF
TRBD1	few	TRBV7-6	TRBJ1-1	TGTGCCAGCAGCTTGACAGGGAGTAACACTGAAGCTTTCTTT	CASSLTGSNTEAFF
TRBD1	-	TRBV6-5	TRBJ1-1	TGTGCCAGCAGTCCTGGGACAGGGGGGAACACTGAAGCTTTCTTT	CASSPGTGGNTEAFF
-	-	TRBV14	TRBJ2-3	TGTGCCAGCAGTAGCGTTAGCACAGATACGCAGTATTTT	CASSSVSTDTQYF
TRBD1	-	TRBV6-5	TRBJ2-7	TGTGCCAGCAGTCCTCGGACAGGGTCGGACGAGCAGTACTTC	CASSPRTGSDEQYF